This T cell receptor beta chain was identified in a study of control samples from healthy donors and cancer patients. Libraries were prepared by immunoSEQ multiplex PCR; TCRdb keeps only in-frame clonotypes and omits some of them. The data show tens of thousands of clones, 85% to 95% seen once. The V gene's germline CDR1 is MNHEY and CDR2 SVGAGI. V was clipped by 6 bases and J by 4 bases; unmatched bases: 8. The CDR3 is 14 amino acids. The chain has TRBV6-5 and TRBJ1-2, with TRBD1 identical over 7 bases. The TCR was taken from a woman aged 40 to 49 with head and neck cancer. Sequenced sample: PBMCs. CDR3 loop: CASRMGQLSYGYTF. CDR3 nucleotide sequence: TGTGCCAGCAGGATGGGACAGCTCAGCTATGGCTACACCTTC.